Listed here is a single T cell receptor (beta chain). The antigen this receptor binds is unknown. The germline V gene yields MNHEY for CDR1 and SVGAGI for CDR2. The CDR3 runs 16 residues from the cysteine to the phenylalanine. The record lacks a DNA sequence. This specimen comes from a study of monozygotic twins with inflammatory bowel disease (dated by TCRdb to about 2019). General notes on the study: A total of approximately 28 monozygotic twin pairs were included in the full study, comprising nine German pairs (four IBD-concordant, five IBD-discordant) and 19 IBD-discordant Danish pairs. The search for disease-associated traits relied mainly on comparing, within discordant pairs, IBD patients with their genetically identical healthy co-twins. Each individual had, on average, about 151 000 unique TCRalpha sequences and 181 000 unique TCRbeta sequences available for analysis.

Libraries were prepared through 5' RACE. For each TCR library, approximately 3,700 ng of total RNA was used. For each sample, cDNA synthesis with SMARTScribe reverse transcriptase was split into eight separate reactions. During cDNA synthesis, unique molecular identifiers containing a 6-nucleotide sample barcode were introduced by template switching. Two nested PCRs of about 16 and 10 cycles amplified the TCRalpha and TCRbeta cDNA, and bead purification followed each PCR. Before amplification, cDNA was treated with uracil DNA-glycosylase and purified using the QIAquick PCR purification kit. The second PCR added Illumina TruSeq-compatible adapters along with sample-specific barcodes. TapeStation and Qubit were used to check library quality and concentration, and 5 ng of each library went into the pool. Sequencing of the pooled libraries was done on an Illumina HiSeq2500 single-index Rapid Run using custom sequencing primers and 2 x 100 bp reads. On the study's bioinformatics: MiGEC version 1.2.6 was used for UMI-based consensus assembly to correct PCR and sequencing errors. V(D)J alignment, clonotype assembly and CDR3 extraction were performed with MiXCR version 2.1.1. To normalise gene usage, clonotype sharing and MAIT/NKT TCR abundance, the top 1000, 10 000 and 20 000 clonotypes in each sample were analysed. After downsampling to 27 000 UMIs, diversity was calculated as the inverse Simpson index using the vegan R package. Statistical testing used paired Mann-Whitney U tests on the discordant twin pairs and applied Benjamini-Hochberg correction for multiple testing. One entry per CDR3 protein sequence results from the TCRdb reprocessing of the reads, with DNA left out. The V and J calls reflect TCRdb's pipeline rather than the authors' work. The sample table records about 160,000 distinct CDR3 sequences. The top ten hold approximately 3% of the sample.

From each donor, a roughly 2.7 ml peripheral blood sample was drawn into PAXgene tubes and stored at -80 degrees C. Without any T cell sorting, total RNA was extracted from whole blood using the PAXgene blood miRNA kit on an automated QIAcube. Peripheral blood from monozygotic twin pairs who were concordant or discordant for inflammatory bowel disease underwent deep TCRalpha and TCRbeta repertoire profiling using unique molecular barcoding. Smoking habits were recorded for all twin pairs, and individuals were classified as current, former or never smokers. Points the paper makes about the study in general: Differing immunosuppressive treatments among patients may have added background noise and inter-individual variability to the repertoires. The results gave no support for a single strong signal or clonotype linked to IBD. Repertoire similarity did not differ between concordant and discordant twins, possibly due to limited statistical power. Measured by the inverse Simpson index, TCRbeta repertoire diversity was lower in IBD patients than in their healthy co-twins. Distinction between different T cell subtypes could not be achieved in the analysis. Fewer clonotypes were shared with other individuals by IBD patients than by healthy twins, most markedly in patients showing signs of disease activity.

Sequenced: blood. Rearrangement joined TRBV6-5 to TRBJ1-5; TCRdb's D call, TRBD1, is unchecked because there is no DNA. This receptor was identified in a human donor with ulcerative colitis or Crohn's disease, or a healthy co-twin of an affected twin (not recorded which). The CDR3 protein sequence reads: CASISPGQGSNQPQHF.